A single sample gave rise to the 19 T cell receptor beta chains below, sequenced in a study of identical twins. Using its own MiXCR run on the 5' RACE reads, TCRdb lists one record per CDR3 protein. This sample has 400,000 to 500,000 distinct CDR3 sequences, with roughly 18% found just once. The sample taken for sequencing was naive T cells sorted from blood. Source of these receptors: a man aged 45-65 years in good health.

The genes are TRBV5-5 and TRBJ1-1; no definite D call. Germline V gives CDR1 SGHKS, CDR2 YYEKEE (reference sequence). Trimming pared 2 bases from V and 2 bases from J, leaving 10 bases between. The CDR3 is 14 amino acids. The CDR3 nucleotides are TGTGCCAGCAGCTTCTCATACAGAAACACTGAAGCTTTCTTT. Protein sequence: CASSFSYRNTEAFF. The entire variable domain, with the rest obtained from reference TRBV5-5 and TRBJ1-1, is as follows: DAGVTQSPTHLIKTRGQQVTLRCSPISGHKSVSWYQQVLGQGPQFIFQYYEKEERGRGNFPDRFSARQFPNYSSELNVNALLLGDSALYLCASSFSYRNTEAFFGQGTRLTVV.

This clonotype was counted ten times or more. The V call is TRBV25-1, the J call TRBJ1-5; perhaps TRBD1 as D (5 bases). V was shortened by 5 bases and J by 4 bases, with 18 bases between the two germline ends. CDR1 is MGHDK and CDR2 is SYGVNS in the germline V gene. The length of the CDR3 is 16 residues. Here the CDR3 reads CASSKGTWDGNQPQHF. The CDR3 nucleotides read TGTGCCAGCAGTAAAGGGACCTGGGATGGTAATCAGCCCCAGCATTTT.

The table lists this clonotype with a few counts. J is TRBJ2-2 and V is TRBV12-3 or TRBV12-4, with D unclear. The CDR3 runs to 13 residues. V shed 3 bases and J shed 7 bases, with 9 bases lying between them. The CDR3 bases are TGTGCCAGCAGTTTTTCTGCAAACGGGGAGCTGTTTTTT. Residues: CASSFSANGELFF.

This clonotype was observed a few times. The gene calls are TRBV4-2 and TRBJ2-5; 10 bases are shared with TRBD2. With 0 bases clipped from V and 7 bases from J, the junction kept 8 bases outside the gene matches. Germline V gene sequence: CDR1 LGHNA, CDR2 YNFKEQ. CDR3 length equals 16 residues. The CDR3 sequence: CASSQDSAGGHGTQYF. The CDR3 DNA is TGTGCCAGCAGCCAAGATTCAGCGGGAGGGCACGGGACCCAGTACTTC.

J is TRBJ2-7 and V is TRBV4-3, with D possibly matching TRBD2 (6 bases). From germline, CDR1 is LGHNA and CDR2 YSLEER. V lost 0 bases and J 3 bases, leaving 18 bases between the germline ends. The CDR3 is made up of 17 amino acids. The CDR3 spells CASSQDAGRDLNYEQYF. The CDR3 bases are TGCGCCAGCAGCCAAGATGCAGGAAGGGACTTGAACTACGAGCAGTACTTC.

This clonotype came up many times. The V gene is TRBV20-1, the J gene TRBJ1-4, with 7 nucleotides matching TRBD1. Germline values: CDR1 DFQATT, CDR2 SNEGSKA (reference sequence). Trimming cost V 4 bases and J 1 base; bases outside gene matches: 3. This CDR3 comprises 14 residues. In DNA, the CDR3 is TGCAGTGCTACAAGACAGGGAACTAATGAAAAACTGTTTTTT. Residues: CSATRQGTNEKLFF.

The CDR3 reads CASSPPWRTSGRDNEQFF. CDR3 nucleotides: TGTGCCAGCAGCCCCCCTTGGAGGACTAGCGGGAGGGACAATGAGCAGTTCTTC. The chain couples TRBV3-1 to TRBJ2-1, with TRBD2 matching 15 bases. This CDR3 comprises 18 residues. The germline CDR1 and CDR2 sequences are LGHDT and YNNKEL (reference sequence). V was clipped by 4 bases and J by 5 bases; unmatched bases: 9.

This clonotype was seen at least ten times. The chain links TRBV19 to TRBJ2-1; no definite D call. The CDR3 sequence is 13 residues long. Per germline, CDR1 LNHDA and CDR2 SQIVND (reference sequence). V lost 3 bases and J 9 bases, leaving 12 bases between the germline ends. For the CDR3, the DNA is TGTGCCAGTAGTATCGTGGGAAGGGCTGAGCAGTTCTTC. Protein sequence: CASSIVGRAEQFF.

This clonotype was counted at least ten times. This chain links TRBV29-1 with TRBJ1-2; D is unresolved. Trimming stripped 4 bases from V and 7 bases from J, with 10 bases between. This CDR3 comprises 11 residues. CDR1 and CDR2 from the germline V gene are SQVTM and ANQGSEA. The DNA for the CDR3 is TGCAGCGTTGTCGTAGGATCTGGCTACACCTTC. This sequence encodes CSVVVGSGYTF.

The chain recombines TRBV5-1 with TRBJ2-5; the match to TRBD2 covers 7 bases. This CDR3 has 14 residues. V lost 4 bases, J lost 2 bases, and 5 bases stayed unmatched. Per the germline V gene, CDR1 is SGHRS and CDR2 is YFSETQ. For the CDR3, the DNA is TGCGCCAGCAGCCCAGTCGGGGGGCAAGAGACCCAGTACTTC. Translation gives CASSPVGGQETQYF.

The chain links TRBV20-1 to TRBJ1-4; possibly TRBD1 for D (5 bases). CDR3 size: 15 residues. CDR1 is DFQATT and CDR2 is SNEGSKA in the germline V gene (reference sequence). Trimming took off 0 bases at V and 7 bases at J, with 15 bases between the two ends. CDR3 in DNA: TGCAGTGCTAGAGATTGGCGAGGGGTGGGTGAAAAACTGTTTTTT. Translation: CSARDWRGVGEKLFF.

This clonotype occurred many times. The chain uses TRBV11-2 and TRBJ2-3; perhaps TRBD1 as D (6 bases). V was clipped by 4 bases and J by 0 bases, with 11 bases between them. Germline assignment: CDR1 SGHAT and CDR2 FQNNGV. The CDR3 is 15 amino acids. The CDR3 region has the DNA TGTGCCAGCAGCTCCCGGACAGCGAGCACAGATACGCAGTATTTT. Translating gives CASSSRTASTDTQYF.

For this clonotype: This may come from a read error, since a much larger clone is one base off. The chain couples TRBV20-1 to TRBJ2-7; 13 nucleotides line up with TRBD2. V gave up 3 bases and J gave up 6 bases; unmatched junction bases: 8. The CDR3 contains 15 residues. Germline CDR1 DFQATT, CDR2 SNEGSKA (reference sequence). CDR3 residues: CSASRTSGREGEQYF. The CDR3 DNA sequence: TGCAGTGCTAGCAGGACTAGCGGGAGAGAAGGCGAGCAGTACTTC.

This clonotype has a handful of counts. The CDR3 coding sequence is TGTGCCAGCAGCTTTACCCCTACCTACGAGCAGTACTTC. Translation gives CASSFTPTYEQYF. The rearrangement links TRBV7-2 to TRBJ2-7; no reliable D call. Trimming pared 3 bases from V and 2 bases from J, leaving 8 bases between. The germline gives CDR1 SGHTA, CDR2 FQGNSA. The CDR3 runs 13 residues.

This clonotype was counted at least ten times. This sequence joins TRBV5-1 and TRBJ2-2; the D gene is possibly TRBD1 (6 bases). Looked up from germline, CDR1 is SGHRS and CDR2 is YFSETQ. Trimming removed 6 bases from V and 1 base from J, with 13 bases in between. CDR3 length equals 15 residues. The CDR3 loop reads CASKADRRNTGELFF. In nucleotides, the CDR3 is TGCGCCAGCAAAGCGGACAGAAGGAACACCGGGGAGCTGTTTTTT.

This clonotype appeared many times. In DNA form, the CDR3 reads TGTGCCAGCAGCGTGGAGGTGACTGGGGTCACAGATACGCAGTATTTT. Its protein is CASSVEVTGVTDTQYF. The chain is built from TRBV9 and TRBJ2-3, with D perhaps TRBD2 (5 bases). Trimming cost V 2 bases and J 2 bases, with 15 bases left between them. CDR1 is SGDLS and CDR2 is YYNGEE in the germline V gene. This CDR3 has 16 residues.

This chain connects TRBV11-2 to TRBJ2-1; no firm D call. Trimming cost V 0 bases and J 10 bases, with 7 bases left between them. Looked up from germline, CDR1 is SGHAT and CDR2 is FQNNGV. This CDR3 is 12 amino acids long. The CDR3 reads CASSLDGWEQFF. CDR3 DNA sequence: TGTGCCAGCAGCTTAGATGGGTGGGAGCAGTTCTTC.

This clonotype appeared a few times. V and J are TRBV11-1 and TRBJ2-3; the D gene is possibly TRBD2 (5 bases). V was shortened by 3 bases and J by 8 bases, with 15 bases between the two germline ends. The CDR3 contains 14 residues. Germline assignment: CDR1 SGHAT and CDR2 FQDESV (reference sequence). The CDR3 reads CASSFRHGVGTQYF. Written as DNA, the CDR3 is TGTGCCAGCAGCTTTCGTCACGGGGTCGGTACGCAGTATTTT.

J is TRBJ2-3 and V is TRBV6-1; possibly TRBD1 for D (6 bases). Trimming removed 3 bases at V and 2 bases at J, with 9 bases between. Germline V lookup: CDR1 MNHNS, CDR2 SASEGT. CDR3 length: 14 amino acids. As DNA, the CDR3 is TGTGCCAGCAGTGACGGACAGAACACAGATACGCAGTATTTT. Translating it yields CASSDGQNTDTQYF.